Each of the 30 T cell receptor beta chains below was sequenced from the same sample in a study of memory CD4+ T cells and cytomegalovirus serostatus. Clones were read by immunoSEQ multiplex PCR, and TCRdb kept only the in-frame ones, dropping some. The table records roughly 60,000 clones, about 81% of them present only once. The sort gate was single viable CD3+CD4+CD8-CD45RO+ cells for memory CD4+ T cells. Sequenced sample: memory CD4+ T cells from blood. Source of these receptors: an adult in good health and CMV-seronegative.

This chain links TRBV5-1 with TRBJ1-6; D might be TRBD1 (5 bases). In germline, CDR1 is SGHRS, CDR2 YFSETQ. The ends were cut back, 4 bases at V and 4 bases at J, with 9 bases in the middle. The CDR3 length is 14 residues. This chain's CDR3 is CASSRSGYNSPLHF. The CDR3 DNA reads as TGCGCCAGCAGCCGTTCAGGGTATAATTCACCCCTCCACTTT. Together with reference TRBV5-1 and TRBJ1-6, the CDR3 gives the full variable domain: KAGVTQTPRYLIKTRGQQVTLSCSPISGHRSVSWYQQTPGQGLQFLFEYFSETQRNKGNFPGRFSGRQFSNSRSEMNVSTLELGDSALYLCASSRSGYNSPLHFGNGTRLTVT.

The genes are TRBV30 and TRBJ2-7; D may be TRBD1 (5 bases). Per the germline V gene, CDR1 is GTSNPN and CDR2 is SVGIG (reference sequence). The CDR3 totals 13 residues. Trimming took off 0 bases at V and 2 bases at J, with 8 bases between the two ends. DNA of the CDR3: TGTGCCTGGAGTGTACAGGTCGCCTACGAGCAGTACTTC. This encodes CAWSVQVAYEQYF.

The V gene is TRBV18, the J gene TRBJ2-1, with D maybe TRBD1 (6 bases). Looked up from germline, CDR1 is KGHSH and CDR2 is LQKENI. The CDR3 is 13 residues long. V gave up 6 bases and J gave up 10 bases, with 16 bases separating them. The CDR3 DNA follows: TGTGCCAGCTCGCCTACTCAAACAGGGGAGCAGTTCTTC. This translates into CASSPTQTGEQFF.

The chain links TRBV5-6 to TRBJ1-2; TRBD1 might be the D (6 bases). CDR3 length: 13 residues. V was clipped by 2 bases and J by 7 bases, with 12 bases between them. Germline values: CDR1 SGHDT, CDR2 YYEEEE. DNA of the CDR3: TGTGCCAGCAGCTTCGGGGGGCTTGGTGGCTACACCTTC. This translates into CASSFGGLGGYTF.

The chain recombines TRBV6-1 with TRBJ2-7; D may match TRBD1 or TRBD2 (5 bases each). Germline V gives CDR1 MNHNS, CDR2 SASEGT. Trimming left V 2 bases short and J 1 base short, with 9 bases between. This CDR3 has 14 amino acids. Here the CDR3 reads CASSENRRSYEQYF. The CDR3 DNA is TGTGCCAGCAGTGAAAACAGGAGGTCCTACGAGCAGTACTTC.

The rearrangement uses TRBV5-1 and TRBJ1-5; D might be TRBD1 (5 bases). The CDR3 covers 15 residues. V was pared by 0 bases and J by 7 bases, with 14 bases between. Germline V gene data show CDR1 as SGHRS and CDR2 as YFSETQ. This chain's CDR3 is CASSLVAGGEQPQHF. DNA for the CDR3: TGCGCCAGCAGCTTGGTGGCGGGGGGGGAACAGCCCCAGCATTTT. The full variable domain, with the rest looked up from reference TRBV5-1 and TRBJ1-5, is KAGVTQTPRYLIKTRGQQVTLSCSPISGHRSVSWYQQTPGQGLQFLFEYFSETQRNKGNFPGRFSGRQFSNSRSEMNVSTLELGDSALYLCASSLVAGGEQPQHFGDGTRLSIL.

In this sample, this clone turned up a few times. The CDR3: CASSFQGLGNTEAFF. In DNA form, the CDR3 reads TGTGCCAGCAGCTTCCAGGGGTTGGGGAACACTGAAGCTTTCTTT. The J gene is TRBJ1-1, the V gene TRBV7-9, with a tentative D call TRBD1 (6 bases). V was clipped by 3 bases and J by 1 base, with 12 bases between them. The CDR3 runs to 15 residues. Per the germline V gene, CDR1 is SEHNR and CDR2 is FQNEAQ (reference sequence).

The chain joins TRBV28 to TRBJ2-3; D could derive from TRBD1 or TRBD2 (5 bases each). This CDR3 has 16 amino acids. In germline, CDR1 is MDHEN, CDR2 SYDVKM. Trimming shortened V by 6 bases and J by 0 bases, and 16 bases separated the two germline ends. In DNA, the CDR3 is TGTGCCAGCAGCTCGGCCGGGACGTCTAGCACAGATACGCAGTATTTT. This encodes CASSSAGTSSTDTQYF. The full variable domain, rest sourced from reference TRBV28 and TRBJ2-3, is DVKVTQSSRYLVKRTGEKVFLECVQDMDHENMFWYRQDPGLGLRLIYFSYDVKMKEKGDIPEGYSVSREKKERFSLILESASTNQTSMYLCASSSAGTSSTDTQYFGPGTRLTVL.

Notes on this clone: An end of the junction differs from the germline gene, which may be a read error. This chain uses TRBV28 with TRBJ1-5; tentative D call: TRBD1 (5 bases). The CDR3 has 16 residues. The germline V gene has CDR1 MDHEN and CDR2 SYDVKM. This CDR3 reads CASSRIGTVSNQPRHF. The CDR3 bases are TGTGCCAGCAGTCGTATCGGGACGGTGAGCAATCAGCCCCGGCATTTT.

There are a few counts of this clone. The DNA for the CDR3 is TGTGCCAGCAGCCGACTAGCGGATAACTACGAGCAGTACTTC. This gives the protein CASSRLADNYEQYF. V gene TRBV7-6 combines with J gene TRBJ2-7, with 9 bases aligning to TRBD2. Germline V gene data show CDR1 as SGHVS and CDR2 as FNYEAQ. J was trimmed by 3 bases and V by 5 bases; bases with no gene match: 5. The CDR3 has 14 amino acids.

The rearrangement links TRBV28 to TRBJ1-1, with D perhaps matching TRBD1 (6 bases). CDR1 and CDR2 from the germline V gene are MDHEN and SYDVKM. The germline V and J ends were trimmed by 1 base and 9 bases, with 9 bases remaining between them. The CDR3 loop spans 12 amino acids. CDR3 region: CASSLSQGKAFF. As DNA, the CDR3 is TGTGCCAGCAGTTTATCCCAGGGGAAAGCTTTCTTT.

The CDR3 DNA is TGTGCCAGCAGGCGGCAGGGGGAGGGTCAGCCCCAGCATTTT. It translates to CASRRQGEGQPQHF. V gene TRBV7-9 combines with J gene TRBJ1-5; TRBD1 aligns across 7 bases. Germline V gene lookup returns CDR1 SEHNR and CDR2 FQNEAQ (reference sequence). CDR3 length: 14 residues. With 6 bases clipped from V and 6 bases from J, the junction kept 8 bases outside the gene matches.

In this sample, this clone turned up a few times. The V call is TRBV4-3, the J call TRBJ1-1, with D unresolved. The CDR3 contains 14 residues. Germline CDR1 reads LGHNA; CDR2 reads YSLEER. Trimming removed 3 bases at V and 4 bases at J, with 12 bases between. CDR3 coding DNA: TGCGCCAGCAGCCAGGTAATCAGGTCCACTGAAGCTTTCTTT. Translation: CASSQVIRSTEAFF.

This sequence joins TRBV28 and TRBJ2-1, with D possibly being TRBD1 (6 bases). The CDR3 contains 15 residues. Germline V gene data show CDR1 as MDHEN and CDR2 as SYDVKM. Trimming cost V 2 bases and J 7 bases, with 15 bases left between them. The CDR3 here is CASSLLQGLLNEQFF. In DNA, the CDR3 is TGTGCCAGCAGTTTACTTCAGGGGCTTCTGAATGAGCAGTTCTTC.

V is TRBV5-5 and J is TRBJ1-5; D is undetermined. The V and J ends lost 3 bases and 2 bases respectively, with 9 bases between them. The CDR3 totals 14 residues. Germline V gives CDR1 SGHKS, CDR2 YYEKEE (reference sequence). The DNA of the CDR3 is TGTGCCAGCAGCTCAACTAGGGGCAATCAGCCCCAGCATTTT. This codes for CASSSTRGNQPQHF.

J is TRBJ2-1 and V is TRBV9; 8 bases match TRBD2. CDR1 is SGDLS, CDR2 YYNGEE, per germline. The CDR3 totals 17 residues. After removal of 0 bases from V and 1 base from J, the junction contained 6 bases not matched to a gene. This chain's CDR3 is CASSVAGGLESYNEQFF. In DNA, the CDR3 is TGTGCCAGCAGCGTAGCGGGGGGGTTAGAGTCCTACAATGAGCAGTTCTTC. Full variable domain (remainder filled in from reference TRBV9 and TRBJ2-1): DSGVTQTPKHLITATGQRVTLRCSPRSGDLSVYWYQQSLDQGLQFLIQYYNGEERAKGNILERFSAQQFPDLHSELNLSSLELGDSALYFCASSVAGGLESYNEQFFGPGTRLTVL.

The DNA for the CDR3 is TGTGCCATCAGTGAGAGGGCGGAAAAACTGTTTTTT. Its protein is CAISERAEKLFF. The rearrangement links TRBV10-3 to TRBJ1-4; D is undetermined. Per the germline V gene, CDR1 is ENHRY and CDR2 is SYGVKD. Trimming removed 2 bases from V and 8 bases from J, with 6 bases in between. This CDR3 has 12 amino acids.

The V call is TRBV6-5, the J call TRBJ2-1; the match to TRBD2 covers 7 bases. Germline values: CDR1 MNHEY, CDR2 SVGAGI. The CDR3 has 15 amino acids. Trimming removed 6 bases from V and 5 bases from J; junction bases left unmatched: 10. In DNA form, the CDR3 reads TGTGCCAGCAGGCCCGGCGGGAGTGGAAACAATGAGCAGTTCTTC. Translating gives CASRPGGSGNNEQFF.

This rearrangement joins TRBV29-1 to TRBJ2-1, with 11 bases aligning to TRBD2. The germline V gene encodes CDR1 SQVTM and CDR2 ANQGSEA. Germline trimming cut 7 bases from V and 5 bases from J; bases unmatched to any gene: 10. The CDR3 covers 15 residues. The chain's CDR3 is CSARKGTSGNNEQFF. DNA for the CDR3: TGCAGCGCCCGGAAGGGGACTAGCGGAAACAATGAGCAGTTCTTC.

This clone was observed once. The chain combines TRBV2 with TRBJ2-5; D assignment may be TRBD1 or TRBD2 (7 bases each). This CDR3 is built from 17 residues. Germline values: CDR1 SNHLY, CDR2 FYNNEI. The V end lost 2 bases, the J end lost 0 bases, and 16 bases lay between the germline ends. CDR3 DNA sequence: TGTGCCAGCAGTGAAATGAGACAGGGAGGGTACCAAGAGACCCAGTACTTC. Protein: CASSEMRQGGYQETQYF. Complete variable domain (other parts from reference TRBV2 and TRBJ2-5): EPEVTQTPSHQVTQMGQEVILRCVPISNHLYFYWYRQILGQKVEFLVSFYNNEISEKSEIFDDQFSVERPDGSNFTLKIRSTKLEDSAMYFCASSEMRQGGYQETQYFGPGTRLLVL.

The rearrangement joins TRBV28 to TRBJ1-6; a weak D match, TRBD1 (5 bases). Per germline, CDR1 MDHEN and CDR2 SYDVKM. The CDR3 sequence is 16 residues long. Trimming took 5 bases from V and 4 from J, leaving 15 bases between them. The CDR3 nucleotides read TGTGCCAGCAGTGGCGGGGCAGAGAGTTATAATTCACCCCTCCACTTT. Protein product: CASSGGAESYNSPLHF.

V gene TRBV7-3 combines with J gene TRBJ2-2; D is uncertain. The CDR3 runs to 14 residues. Germline CDR1 is SGHTA and CDR2 is FQGTGA. V dropped 3 bases and J dropped 2 bases, with 7 bases sitting between them. The DNA for the CDR3 is TGTGCCAGCAGCTTTGACTCAAACACCGGGGAGCTGTTTTTT. It encodes CASSFDSNTGELFF.

This clone was seen a handful of times. The chain employs TRBV5-4 and TRBJ2-3; D is unresolved. The germline V and J ends were trimmed by 3 bases and 0 bases, with 2 bases remaining between them. CDR1 SGHNT and CDR2 YYREEE come from the germline V gene (reference sequence). CDR3 length: 12 amino acids. The CDR3 sequence is CASSSSTDTQYF. CDR3 coding DNA: TGTGCCAGCAGCTCTAGCACAGATACGCAGTATTTT.

This clone occurred once. V is TRBV4-3 and J is TRBJ1-1; 9 nucleotides match TRBD1. Germline V gene lookup returns CDR1 LGHNA and CDR2 YSLEER. With V trimmed by 2 bases and J by 5 bases, 9 bases remained unmatched. CDR3 size: 16 residues. CDR3 nucleotide sequence: TGCGCCAGCAGCCAACCGACCGGGACAGGGAGAACTGAAGCTTTCTTT. This encodes CASSQPTGTGRTEAFF.

This clone was observed a single time. The CDR3 sequence: CASTLAGGKIANTGELFF. The CDR3 nucleotides are TGTGCCAGCACACTAGCGGGAGGGAAAATCGCGAACACCGGGGAGCTGTTTTTT. The chain employs TRBV2 and TRBJ2-2; 13 bases align to TRBD2. Trimming cost V 7 bases and J 0 bases; bases outside gene matches: 8. Germline CDR1 is SNHLY and CDR2 is FYNNEI. The CDR3 length is 18 residues.

V usage is TRBV5-1 and J usage is TRBJ2-7; D might be TRBD2 (6 bases). The germline V gene encodes CDR1 SGHRS and CDR2 YFSETQ. Trimming shortened V by 5 bases and J by 0 bases, and 15 bases separated the two germline ends. The CDR3 is made up of 15 amino acids. The CDR3 loop reads CASSLSGRSSYEQYF. The CDR3 DNA reads as TGCGCCAGCAGTCTGAGCGGGCGGAGCTCCTACGAGCAGTACTTC.

The chain employs TRBV6-5 and TRBJ2-4, with TRBD2 matching 12 bases. The CDR3 runs 16 residues. CDR1 is MNHEY, CDR2 SVGAGI, per germline. J gave up 0 bases and V 4 bases, and 1 base lay outside the gene matches. DNA for the CDR3: TGTGCCAGCAGTTCTAGCGGGAGGGTAGCCAAAAACATTCAGTACTTC. This codes for CASSSSGRVAKNIQYF.

The chain recombines TRBV4-3 with TRBJ1-4; D might be TRBD1 (6 bases). The CDR3 has 15 amino acids. From germline, CDR1 is LGHNA and CDR2 YSLEER. V was cut by 1 base and J by 10 bases, with 16 bases left in between. CDR3 protein: CASSQVGGSKGKLFF. The CDR3 coding sequence is TGCGCCAGCAGCCAAGTAGGGGGGTCTAAGGGAAAACTGTTTTTT.

V gene TRBV2 combines with J gene TRBJ2-5, with 10 positions matching TRBD1. Trimming at V came to 6 bases and at J to 9 bases, leaving 4 bases not matched to a gene. Germline V CDR1 and CDR2: SNHLY, FYNNEI. The CDR3 loop spans 12 amino acids. The DNA of the CDR3 is TGTGCCAGCAGAGGACAGGGGGAGTCCCAGTACTTC. Translated: CASRGQGESQYF. Drawing the rest from reference TRBV2 and TRBJ2-5, the complete variable domain is EPEVTQTPSHQVTQMGQEVILRCVPISNHLYFYWYRQILGQKVEFLVSFYNNEISEKSEIFDDQFSVERPDGSNFTLKIRSTKLEDSAMYFCASRGQGESQYFGPGTRLLVL.

The chain couples TRBV6-5 to TRBJ1-2; TRBD1 matches 8 bases. The CDR3 is 13 amino acids. J gave up 8 bases and V 6 bases, and 8 bases lay outside the gene matches. Per germline, CDR1 MNHEY and CDR2 SVGAGI. The CDR3 DNA reads as TGTGCCAGCAGCCTCAGGGGGCGCGGAGGCTACACCTTC. It specifies CASSLRGRGGYTF.